These 25 T cell receptor beta chains were all obtained from the same sample, sequenced in a study of blood T cell repertoires in COVID-19. Only in-frame clones appear in the TCRdb table, and some are missing; sequencing was by immunoSEQ multiplex PCR. The table includes just under 350,000 clones, almost 90% detected once. Specimen: peripheral blood. The receptor source for this set is a woman in her sixties or seventies with COVID-19, enrolled during active disease.

J is TRBJ1-1 and V is TRBV27; the match to TRBD1 covers 9 bases. This CDR3 has 14 amino acids. In germline, CDR1 is MNHEY, CDR2 SMNVEV (reference sequence). Trimming at V came to 6 bases and at J to 7 bases, leaving 9 bases not matched to a gene. The CDR3 sequence is CASRDRGGPLEAFF. CDR3 DNA: TGTGCCAGCAGAGACAGGGGGGGGCCCCTTGAAGCTTTCTTT.

The rearrangement uses TRBV6-2 or TRBV6-3 and TRBJ2-2, with 8 bases aligning to TRBD2. Germline-derived CDR1 and CDR2 are MNHEY and SVGEGT. The CDR3 runs to 15 residues. V was pared by 0 bases and J by 13 bases, with 10 bases of the junction left unmatched. The CDR3 DNA reads TGTGCCAGCAGTTACTCGGCTAGCGGGTCTATGGGGCTGTTTTTT. As protein: CASSYSASGSMGLFF.

The chain joins TRBV7-3 to TRBJ2-2; TRBD1 agrees at 8 bases. V shed 5 bases, J shed 2 bases, and the junction held 7 bases outside the gene matches. Germline V lookup: CDR1 SGHTA, CDR2 FQGTGA. The CDR3 is made up of 16 amino acids. CDR3 residues: CASSPRQGLNTGELFF. The CDR3 region has the DNA TGTGCCAGCAGCCCCCGACAGGGGTTAAACACCGGGGAGCTGTTTTTT.

CDR3 coding DNA: TGTGCCAGCAGCTTAGGGTTCGGGACAGGGAAAAGTCAGCCCCAGCATTTT. It translates to CASSLGFGTGKSQPQHF. The chain employs TRBV7-8 and TRBJ1-5; 9 bases are shared with TRBD1. V dropped 1 base and J dropped 6; count of bases not matched to a gene: 10. The CDR3 covers 17 residues. Germline V CDR1 and CDR2: SGHVS, FQNEAQ.

The rearrangement links TRBV28 to TRBJ2-5; 10 bases are shared with TRBD1. Germline values: CDR1 MDHEN, CDR2 SYDVKM. Trimming cost V 5 bases and J 5 bases; bases outside gene matches: 8. The CDR3 sequence is 15 residues long. The DNA of the CDR3 is TGTGCCAGCAGTGGCTCGGGGACAGGGGACGAGACCCAGTACTTC. It codes for CASSGSGTGDETQYF.

The chain joins TRBV13 to TRBJ2-1; TRBD2 agrees at 9 bases. V lost 5 bases, J lost 9 bases, and 23 bases stayed unmatched. The germline V gene encodes CDR1 PRHDT and CDR2 FYEKMQ (reference sequence). The length of the CDR3 is 19 residues. DNA for the CDR3: TGTGCCAGCAGCCCATATGGGCGGGGGGGCCTAGTGGGGCCGGGTGAGCAGTTCTTC. This gives the protein CASSPYGRGGLVGPGEQFF.

This chain joins TRBV19 and TRBJ1-1; 7 bases map to TRBD1. This CDR3 has 14 residues. In germline, CDR1 is LNHDA, CDR2 SQIVND (reference sequence). V lost 5 bases, J lost 4 bases, and 7 bases stayed unmatched. CDR3 protein: CASSGTDKSTEAFF. The CDR3, as DNA: TGTGCCAGTAGTGGGACAGACAAATCCACTGAAGCTTTCTTT.

This clone was seen once. As DNA, the CDR3 is TGCGCCACACAGCGGGACAGGGTAAATCCTAGCTACACCTTC. This gives the protein CATQRDRVNPSYTF. V and J are TRBV10-1 and TRBJ1-2, with TRBD1 matching over 9 bases. The germline CDR1 and CDR2 sequences are WNHNN and SYGVQD (reference sequence). CDR3 length: 14 residues. The V and J ends lost 10 bases and 9 bases, in that order; junction bases with no gene match: 15.

The sample holds one count of this clone. V is TRBV5-1 and J is TRBJ1-2; 7 nucleotides align to TRBD1. CDR1 is SGHRS and CDR2 is YFSETQ in the germline V gene. This CDR3 contains 16 residues. Trimming cost V 0 bases and J 4 bases; bases outside gene matches: 9. Written as DNA, the CDR3 is TGCGCCAGCAGCTTGGCCTCAGGGACAGAGGTCTATGGCTACACCTTC. It yields the protein CASSLASGTEVYGYTF.

This clone was seen only once. The chain employs TRBV5-1 and TRBJ2-5, with TRBD1 matching over 8 bases. V trimming: 0 bases; J trimming: 2 bases; junction bases outside the gene matches: 6. Germline V gives CDR1 SGHRS, CDR2 YFSETQ. The CDR3 consists of 16 residues. DNA for the CDR3: TGCGCCAGCAGCTTGGGAGGACAGGGAGGACAAGAGACCCAGTACTTC. This translates into CASSLGGQGGQETQYF.

The rearrangement joins TRBV19 to TRBJ1-1, with D perhaps matching TRBD1 (5 bases). Germline V lookup: CDR1 LNHDA, CDR2 SQIVND (reference sequence). Trimming shortened V by 4 bases and J by 4 bases, and 10 bases separated the two germline ends. This CDR3 has 13 residues. The CDR3, as DNA: TGTGCCAGTAGTAGGGGCGGGATCACTGAAGCTTTCTTT. Its translation: CASSRGGITEAFF. Full variable domain (remainder filled in from reference TRBV19 and TRBJ1-1): DGGITQSPKYLFRKEGQNVTLSCEQNLNHDAMYWYRQDPGQGLRLIYYSQIVNDFQKGDIAEGYSVSREKKESFPLTVTSAQKNPTAFYLCASSRGGITEAFFGQGTRLTVV.

This chain's CDR3 is CASSLTSTGSGNTIYF. In nucleotides, the CDR3 is TGTGCCAGCAGCCTGACTTCGACAGGCTCTGGAAACACCATATATTTT. The chain carries TRBV2 and TRBJ1-3; perhaps TRBD1 as D (6 bases). This CDR3 comprises 16 residues. Germline-derived CDR1 and CDR2 are SNHLY and FYNNEI. V lost 6 bases and J 0 bases, leaving 15 bases between the germline ends.

V and J are TRBV13 and TRBJ2-3; D possibly corresponds to TRBD2 (6 bases). V lost 3 bases and J lost 2, with 12 bases in between. Looked up from germline, CDR1 is PRHDT and CDR2 is FYEKMQ (reference sequence). This CDR3 comprises 15 residues. DNA for the CDR3: TGTGCCAGCAGCTTTCCTAGCGCCGACACAGATACGCAGTATTTT. Amino acid sequence: CASSFPSADTDTQYF. Full variable domain (rest looked up from reference TRBV13 and TRBJ2-3): AAGVIQSPRHLIKEKRETATLKCYPIPRHDTVYWYQQGPGQDPQFLISFYEKMQSDKGSIPDRFSAQQFSDYHSELNMSSLELGDSALYFCASSFPSADTDTQYFGPGTRLTVL.

The chain couples TRBV19 to TRBJ1-1; D is uncertain. Germline assignment: CDR1 LNHDA and CDR2 SQIVND (reference sequence). The CDR3 has 12 residues. The V gene lost 5 bases and the J gene lost 7 bases, with 11 bases spanning the gap. The DNA of the CDR3 is TGTGCCAGTAGTGAGGATAGGAATGAAGCTTTCTTT. Translation gives CASSEDRNEAFF. Full variable domain (rest looked up from reference TRBV19 and TRBJ1-1): DGGITQSPKYLFRKEGQNVTLSCEQNLNHDAMYWYRQDPGQGLRLIYYSQIVNDFQKGDIAEGYSVSREKKESFPLTVTSAQKNPTAFYLCASSEDRNEAFFGQGTRLTVV.

This rearrangement joins TRBV7-9 to TRBJ1-5; D may be TRBD1 (6 bases). The CDR3 is 16 amino acids. V was trimmed by 1 base and J by 3 bases, leaving 13 bases between them. The germline gives CDR1 SEHNR, CDR2 FQNEAQ (reference sequence). CDR3 nucleotide sequence: TGTGCCAGCAGCTTAGATCTTGGGGGGGCCAATCAGCCCCAGCATTTT. Translated: CASSLDLGGANQPQHF.

The chain couples TRBV3-1 (or the pseudogene TRBV3-2) to TRBJ2-5; 9 bases are shared with TRBD2. This CDR3 spans 15 amino acids. From germline, CDR1 is LGHDT and CDR2 YNNKEL (reference sequence). J lost 5 bases, V lost 3 bases, and 7 bases had no gene match. CDR3 bases: TGTGCCAGCAGCCATAGGCGGGGGGGCCTGGAGACCCAGTACTTC. This sequence encodes CASSHRRGGLETQYF.

The table lists this clone with a count of one. CDR3 region: CASSFEGVNSPLHF. As DNA, the CDR3 is TGCGCCAGCAGCTTCGAGGGTGTGAATTCACCCCTCCACTTT. V usage is TRBV5-1 and J usage is TRBJ1-6; D unresolved. CDR1 and CDR2 (germline): SGHRS, YFSETQ. The length of the CDR3 is 14 residues. The V end lost 2 bases, the J end lost 7 bases, and 10 bases lay between the germline ends.

The V and J genes are TRBV2 and TRBJ1-2; the match to TRBD1 covers 8 bases. Germline assignment: CDR1 SNHLY and CDR2 FYNNEI. This CDR3 comprises 12 residues. V was pared by 11 bases and J by 7 bases, with 9 bases of the junction left unmatched. CDR3 region: CASQGGLSGYTF. The CDR3 coding sequence is TGTGCCTCACAGGGGGGGCTAAGTGGCTACACCTTC.

The chain employs TRBV2 and TRBJ2-7; perhaps TRBD2 as D (5 bases). From germline, CDR1 is SNHLY and CDR2 FYNNEI. The CDR3 is made up of 15 amino acids. V lost 6 bases and J 0 bases, leaving 15 bases between the germline ends. The CDR3 reads CASSGRTGSSYEQYF. The CDR3 nucleotides are TGTGCCAGCAGCGGAAGGACGGGAAGCTCCTACGAGCAGTACTTC.

The CDR3 sequence is CAWSDGGGGYTF. CDR3 DNA sequence: TGTGCCTGGAGTGACGGGGGAGGTGGCTACACCTTC. The V call is TRBV30, the J call TRBJ1-2; TRBD1 might be the D (5 bases). V was trimmed by 1 base and J by 7 bases, leaving 10 bases between them. Germline assignment: CDR1 GTSNPN and CDR2 SVGIG (reference sequence). CDR3 length: 12 amino acids.

This chain joins TRBV30 and TRBJ2-7; D unclear. The CDR3 loop spans 14 amino acids. The V end lost 1 base, the J end lost 2 bases, and 12 bases lay between the germline ends. In germline, CDR1 is GTSNPN, CDR2 SVGIG (reference sequence). For the CDR3, the DNA is TGTGCCTGGAGTGGTACGGTTAAGACCTACGAGCAGTACTTC. It encodes CAWSGTVKTYEQYF.

The chain combines TRBV19 with TRBJ2-7; 11 nucleotides agree with TRBD2. The germline V gene has CDR1 LNHDA and CDR2 SQIVND (reference sequence). The CDR3 is 15 residues long. The V and J ends lost 5 bases and 1 base, in that order; junction bases with no gene match: 4. The CDR3 DNA reads TGTGCCAGTAGTTCTAGCGGGGGGATTTCCTACGAGCAGTACTTC. This translates into CASSSSGGISYEQYF.

The rearrangement uses TRBV11-2 and TRBJ2-2; D uncertain. V lost 3 bases, J lost 0 bases, and 5 bases lay in between. This CDR3 has 14 residues. In germline, CDR1 is SGHAT, CDR2 FQNNGV. The CDR3 protein is CASSFGSNTGELFF. The CDR3 region has the DNA TGTGCCAGCAGCTTCGGTTCGAACACCGGGGAGCTGTTTTTT.

This chain uses TRBV6-1 with TRBJ1-2; TRBD1 might be the D (5 bases). Germline CDR1 is MNHNS and CDR2 is SASEGT. V was shortened by 2 bases and J by 3 bases, with 10 bases between the two germline ends. The CDR3 totals 14 residues. CDR3 DNA sequence: TGTGCCAGCAGTGAACGACAGCCTCACTATGGCTACACCTTC. Translated, it gives CASSERQPHYGYTF.

This chain's CDR3 is CASSSDRGKLFF. DNA for the CDR3: TGTGCCAGCAGCTCGGACAGGGGGAAACTGTTTTTT. The J gene is TRBJ1-4, the V gene TRBV7-9, with 10 bases aligning to TRBD1. V was clipped by 4 bases and J by 11 bases; unmatched bases: 1. Germline assignment: CDR1 SEHNR and CDR2 FQNEAQ (reference sequence). The length of the CDR3 is 12 residues.